The 27 T cell receptor beta chains below all came from one sample that was sequenced in a study of T cells in Graves' hyperthyroidism and ophthalmopathy. Amplification targeted TCR beta CDR3 regions from RNA transcripts. With the HTBI primer set, the TCR CDR3 went through a first round of RT-PCR. MiXCR, run by TCRdb on the multiplex PCR reads, gives a single entry per CDR3 protein. Counted here are hundreds of thousands of distinct CDR3 sequences, around 15% occurring once; the ten biggest clones make up roughly 10%. Sequencing was done on a sample of blood. Receptors were obtained from a woman younger than 30 with Graves' hyperthyroidism.

This clonotype showed up many times. CDR3 DNA: TGTGCCAGCAGCCCCCAGGCACTCGAGCAGTACTTC. This encodes CASSPQALEQYF. The chain joins TRBV11-1 to TRBJ2-7; D gene uncertain. Germline CDR1 reads SGHAT; CDR2 reads FQDESV (reference sequence). Trimming stripped 5 bases from V and 6 bases from J, with 11 bases between. The CDR3 covers 12 residues. Looking up the rest from reference TRBV11-1 and TRBJ2-7 gives the full variable domain: EAEVAQSPRYKITEKSQAVAFWCDPISGHATLYWYRQILGQGPELLVQFQDESVVDDSQLPKDRFSAERLKGVDSTLKIQPAELGDSAMYLCASSPQALEQYFGPGTRLTVT.

In this sample, this clonotype turned up a few times. This rearrangement joins TRBV29-1 to TRBJ1-1; the match to TRBD1 covers 9 bases. V shed 3 bases, J shed 4 bases, and the junction held 9 bases outside the gene matches. Germline V CDR1 and CDR2: SQVTM, ANQGSEA. The CDR3 length is 15 residues. Here the CDR3 DNA reads TGCAGCGTTGAGAAGGACAGGGGTGGCGGCACTGAAGCTTTCTTT. The encoded protein is CSVEKDRGGGTEAFF.

The chain's CDR3 is CASSSIGLAGGTQYF. CDR3 bases: TGTGCCAGCAGTTCCATAGGACTAGCGGGAGGCACGCAGTACTTC. V usage is TRBV27 and J usage is TRBJ2-7; 14 bases align to TRBD2. Germline CDR1 and CDR2: MNHEY and SMNVEV (reference sequence). The V segment lost 4 bases and the J segment 9 bases; nucleotides outside the gene matches: 8. This CDR3 region has 15 residues.

This clonotype was counted between two and nine times. The J gene is TRBJ2-5, the V gene TRBV20-1, with 7 bases aligning to TRBD2. The trim removed 5 bases at V and 1 base at J, leaving 4 bases unmatched. This CDR3 has 13 amino acids. Looked up from germline, CDR1 is DFQATT and CDR2 is SNEGSKA (reference sequence). CDR3 sequence: CSALAGLQETQYF. The CDR3 DNA follows: TGCAGTGCTTTAGCGGGCCTCCAAGAGACCCAGTACTTC.

At least ten counts were recorded for this clonotype. CDR3 DNA: TGTGCCAGCAGGGACGGACGGATCTCCACACGCACAGATACGCAGTATTTT. Amino acids: CASRDGRISTRTDTQYF. The chain recombines TRBV12-3 or TRBV12-4 with TRBJ2-3; D ambiguous. The CDR3 spans 17 residues. V lost 6 bases to trimming and J lost 1 base, with 20 bases between them.

The chain recombines TRBV27 with TRBJ1-4; 7 bases fit TRBD1. After removal of 8 bases from V and 3 bases from J, the junction contained 15 bases not matched to a gene. Germline lookup yields CDR1 MNHEY and CDR2 SMNVEV (reference sequence). This CDR3 region has 17 residues. The CDR3 DNA is TGTGCCAGCGGATACGGGACAGCTAGGGGATCTAATGAAAAACTGTTTTTT. This encodes CASGYGTARGSNEKLFF.

This clonotype has ten or more counts. This sequence joins TRBV2 and TRBJ2-5; 10 bases match TRBD2. This CDR3 contains 16 residues. Germline V CDR1 and CDR2: SNHLY, FYNNEI. With V trimmed by 5 bases and J by 1 base, 7 bases remained unmatched. The CDR3 is CASSRILAGPQETQYF. The CDR3 DNA reads as TGTGCCAGCAGTCGCATACTAGCGGGACCCCAAGAGACCCAGTACTTC.

This clonotype appeared many times. The chain links TRBV30 to TRBJ1-2; 8 bases line up with TRBD1. The CDR3 loop spans 15 amino acids. Trimming cost V 5 bases and J 5 bases; bases outside gene matches: 13. Germline values: CDR1 GTSNPN, CDR2 SVGIG (reference sequence). CDR3 protein: CAWAVGQGDSYGYTF. The CDR3 DNA follows: TGTGCCTGGGCGGTTGGACAGGGAGATAGTTATGGCTACACCTTC.

This clonotype has ten or more counts. The genes are TRBV6-1 and TRBJ1-1, with D maybe TRBD1 (6 bases). Germline V CDR1 and CDR2: MNHNS, SASEGT. V lost 10 bases, J lost 5 bases, and 17 bases lay in between. CDR3 size: 13 residues. In DNA form, the CDR3 reads TGTGCCACACAGACAGGAACGAGGACTGAAGCTTTCTTT. Translating gives CATQTGTRTEAFF.

The sample holds many counts of this clonotype. The chain uses TRBV3-1 and TRBJ1-2; no clear D. This CDR3 spans 13 amino acids. Trimming shortened V by 1 base and J by 3 bases, and 6 bases separated the two germline ends. Germline lookup yields CDR1 LGHDT and CDR2 YNNKEL (reference sequence). The CDR3 protein is CASSQVADYGYTF. As DNA, the CDR3 is TGTGCCAGCAGCCAAGTCGCAGACTATGGCTACACCTTC.

This clonotype was detected ten times or more. The J gene is TRBJ2-1, the V gene TRBV11-2; 7 bases align to TRBD1. CDR3 length equals 18 residues. The germline V gene encodes CDR1 SGHAT and CDR2 FQNNGV. V lost 7 bases and J lost 6; bases outside the gene matches: 21. The CDR3 nucleotides read TGTGCCAGCAACTTTTTCCCCGTCAGGGGGACCCAAGGCAATGAGCAGTTCTTC. Translating gives CASNFFPVRGTQGNEQFF.

This clonotype was detected only a few times. The CDR3: CASSLVRDGSPLHF. As DNA, the CDR3 is TGCGCCAGCAGCTTGGTCAGGGACGGTTCACCCCTCCACTTT. The rearrangement links TRBV5-1 to TRBJ1-6, with a weak D call TRBD1 (5 bases). CDR1 is SGHRS and CDR2 is YFSETQ in the germline V gene. CDR3 size: 14 residues. The V and J ends lost 0 bases and 9 bases respectively, with 10 bases between them.

This clonotype was picked up many times. The chain couples TRBV29-1 to TRBJ2-3, with TRBD1 identical over 10 bases. In germline, CDR1 is SQVTM, CDR2 ANQGSEA. The CDR3 extends over 13 amino acids. V shed 7 bases, J shed 5 bases, and the junction held 6 bases outside the gene matches. The CDR3 DNA is TGCAGCGCACTGGGACAGGGGATAGATACGCAGTATTTT. Amino acids: CSALGQGIDTQYF.

This clonotype was seen at least ten times. The chain couples TRBV7-2 to TRBJ2-1; D might be TRBD2 (6 bases). This CDR3 region has 14 residues. Germline CDR1 reads SGHTA; CDR2 reads FQGNSA. Trimming stripped 1 base from V and 9 bases from J, with 13 bases between. Here the CDR3 reads CASSLVPGAGEQFF. CDR3 nucleotides: TGTGCCAGCAGCTTAGTGCCGGGAGCCGGTGAGCAGTTCTTC.

This chain links TRBV11-3 with TRBJ1-1, with 8 bases identical to TRBD1. CDR3 length equals 14 residues. The junction had 6 bases not matched to a gene; V was cut back by 4 bases and J by 5 bases. The germline CDR1 and CDR2 sequences are SGHNT and YENEEA. CDR3 region: CASSSQGVGTEAFF. The CDR3 DNA follows: TGTGCCAGCAGCTCACAGGGGGTGGGTACTGAAGCTTTCTTT.

The V call is TRBV27, the J call TRBJ1-2; D may be TRBD1 (5 bases). V gave up 2 bases and J gave up 2 bases, with 12 bases separating them. CDR1 is MNHEY, CDR2 SMNVEV, per germline (reference sequence). The CDR3 runs 15 residues. The CDR3 DNA sequence: TGTGCCAGCAGTTTAGAGGGGAGGCTGAACTATGGCTACACCTTC. The encoded protein is CASSLEGRLNYGYTF.

This clonotype was seen only a few times. One junction end does not reproduce the germline sequence, and a read error may be involved. This chain joins TRBV28 and TRBJ1-5; a weak D match, TRBD1 (6 bases). The CDR3 is made up of 15 amino acids. Germline CDR1 MDHEN, CDR2 SYDVKM. CDR3 coding DNA: TGTGCCGGCAGCCTGCTTGGGACACCCAATCAGCCCCAGCATTTT. Residues: CAGSLLGTPNQPQHF.

In this sample, this clonotype turned up many times. The chain is built from TRBV3-1 and TRBJ2-7; D is perhaps TRBD1 (5 bases). Germline values: CDR1 LGHDT, CDR2 YNNKEL (reference sequence). The length of the CDR3 is 13 residues. V was cut by 1 base and J by 6 bases, with 10 bases left in between. For the CDR3, the DNA is TGTGCCAGCAGCCAAGGGACAAGCCGCGAGCAGTACTTC. Its protein product is CASSQGTSREQYF.

This clonotype was observed a handful of times. This chain connects TRBV3-1 to TRBJ1-6; tentatively, D is TRBD1 (5 bases). The CDR3 loop spans 14 amino acids. Deletions cut 4 bases from V and 7 bases from J, with 11 bases between. Per the germline V gene, CDR1 is LGHDT and CDR2 is YNNKEL (reference sequence). The CDR3 is CASSRSYRNSPLHF. DNA of the CDR3: TGTGCCAGCAGCCGATCCTACAGGAATTCACCCCTCCACTTT. Together with reference TRBV3-1 and TRBJ1-6, the CDR3 gives the full variable domain: DTAVSQTPKYLVTQMGNDKSIKCEQNLGHDTMYWYKQDSKKFLKIMFSYNNKELIINETVPNRFSPKSPDKAHLNLHINSLELGDSAVYFCASSRSYRNSPLHFGNGTRLTVT.

This clonotype was recorded at least ten times. The rearrangement joins TRBV2 to TRBJ2-3; TRBD2 matches 8 bases. Losses at the gene ends were 2 bases for V and 6 bases for J; bases not matched to a gene: 7. This CDR3 has 15 amino acids. CDR1 is SNHLY, CDR2 FYNNEI, per germline. The CDR3 region is CASSEYGRAADTQYF. In DNA, the CDR3 is TGTGCCAGCAGTGAATACGGGAGGGCCGCCGATACGCAGTATTTT.

The table lists this clonotype with a few counts. The chain couples TRBV20-1 to TRBJ2-7; unclear D gene. V was cut by 1 base and J by 2 bases, with 9 bases left in between. Germline V lookup: CDR1 DFQATT, CDR2 SNEGSKA (reference sequence). This CDR3 comprises 13 residues. The CDR3 DNA reads TGCAGTGCTAGAGCCCCTAGGGCCTACGAGCAGTACTTC. This translates into CSARAPRAYEQYF.

The chain combines TRBV19 with TRBJ1-4; D is undetermined. V was shortened by 2 bases and J by 4 bases, with 11 bases between the two germline ends. CDR3 length: 15 residues. Germline V gene lookup returns CDR1 LNHDA and CDR2 SQIVND (reference sequence). This chain's CDR3 is CASSISISYNEKLFF. DNA of the CDR3: TGTGCCAGTAGTATAAGCATCAGCTATAATGAAAAACTGTTTTTT. The full variable domain, completed using reference TRBV19 and TRBJ1-4, is DGGITQSPKYLFRKEGQNVTLSCEQNLNHDAMYWYRQDPGQGLRLIYYSQIVNDFQKGDIAEGYSVSREKKESFPLTVTSAQKNPTAFYLCASSISISYNEKLFFGSGTQLSVL.

This clonotype was observed at least ten times. This chain uses TRBV11-2 with TRBJ1-5; 12 bases map to TRBD1. Germline CDR1 and CDR2: SGHAT and FQNNGV. There are 15 residues in the CDR3. The ends lost 5 bases at V and 7 bases at J; junction bases unmatched: 6. This CDR3 reads CASSPPGTGGQPQHF. DNA for the CDR3: TGTGCCAGCAGCCCGCCGGGGACAGGGGGCCAGCCCCAGCATTTT.

This clonotype was counted a few times. This chain uses TRBV7-2 with TRBJ2-7; tentatively, D is TRBD1 (6 bases). Per the germline V gene, CDR1 is SGHTA and CDR2 is FQGNSA. The CDR3 spans 12 residues. V shed 5 bases and J shed 4 bases, with 9 bases lying between them. CDR3 residues: CASSDTGYEQYF. The DNA for the CDR3 is TGTGCCAGCAGCGACACAGGGTACGAGCAGTACTTC.

J is TRBJ2-7 and V is TRBV20-1, with D uncertain. The germline V gene has CDR1 DFQATT and CDR2 SNEGSKA (reference sequence). The CDR3 consists of 10 residues. Between the trimmed V and J ends, which lost 3 bases and 6 bases, there was a span of 6 bases. Written as DNA, the CDR3 is TGCAGTGCTAGTTCGGTCGAGCAGTACTTC. Amino acids: CSASSVEQYF.

This clonotype has at least ten counts. V is TRBV9 and J is TRBJ2-1; 8 nucleotides align to TRBD2. Losses at the gene ends were 4 bases for V and 4 bases for J; bases not matched to a gene: 4. The CDR3 covers 14 residues. Germline V gene data show CDR1 as SGDLS and CDR2 as YYNGEE. The CDR3 DNA sequence: TGTGCCAGCAGCTCGGGACTAGAGTACAATGAGCAGTTCTTC. It specifies CASSSGLEYNEQFF.

The J gene is TRBJ2-1, the V gene TRBV3-1; D not resolved. The CDR3 is made up of 12 amino acids. Germline assignment: CDR1 LGHDT and CDR2 YNNKEL (reference sequence). Trimming cost V 3 bases and J 6 bases, with 6 bases left between them. The CDR3: CASSHHGNEQFF. The CDR3 nucleotides read TGTGCCAGCAGCCACCACGGCAATGAGCAGTTCTTC.